Shown below are 20 T cell receptor beta chains from a single sample sequenced in a study of Ad26.COV2.S vaccination and SARS-CoV-2 variants. Profiled with immunoSEQ multiplex PCR; TCRdb holds only in-frame clones, not every one. The repertoire holds around 450,000 clones, with about 91% as singletons. The treatment denotes: approximately 18 received Ad26.COV2.S at low or high dose, single or two shots; about 5 received placebo; per-sample allocation not given. Each sample was drawn 63 days after the first injection (of vaccine or placebo). Sequenced here: peripheral blood, sampled in a trial of Ad26.COV2.S vaccine versus placebo. Receptors originate from a person aged 18-60 years who received the Ad26.COV2.S COVID-19 vaccine or a placebo.

J is TRBJ2-7 and V is TRBV2; D remains ambiguous. Deletions cut 6 bases from V and 3 bases from J, with 6 bases between. Germline lookup yields CDR1 SNHLY and CDR2 FYNNEI. The CDR3 covers 11 residues. CDR3 sequence: CASSQYYEQYF. The CDR3 DNA is TGTGCCAGCAGCCAATACTACGAGCAGTACTTC.

The V and J genes are TRBV29-1 and TRBJ1-2; D unresolved. This CDR3 has 13 residues. Germline loops: CDR1 SQVTM, CDR2 ANQGSEA. Trimming took 0 bases from V and 3 from J, leaving 8 bases between them. The CDR3 spells CSVEDPGYYGYTF. CDR3 nucleotide sequence: TGCAGCGTTGAAGATCCGGGGTACTATGGCTACACCTTC. The full variable domain, with the rest looked up from reference TRBV29-1 and TRBJ1-2, is SAVISQKPSRDICQRGTSLTIQCQVDSQVTMMFWYRQQPGQSLTLIATANQGSEATYESGFVIDKFPISRPNLTFSTLTVSNMSPEDSSIYLCSVEDPGYYGYTFGSGTRLTVV.

This chain links TRBV7-2 with TRBJ2-3; D is uncertain. With 3 bases removed from V and 6 bases from J, the gap between germline ends came to 10 bases. The length of the CDR3 is 13 residues. The V gene's germline CDR1 is SGHTA and CDR2 FQGNSA. The CDR3 here is CASSLGSGDTQYF. CDR3 in DNA: TGTGCCAGCAGCTTGGGCAGTGGGGATACGCAGTATTTT. Supplemented by reference TRBV7-2 and TRBJ2-3, the full variable domain reads GAGVSQSPSNKVTEKGKDVELRCDPISGHTALYWYRQSLGQGLEFLIYFQGNSAPDKSGLPSDRFSAERTGGSVSTLTIQRTQQEDSAVYLCASSLGSGDTQYFGPGTRLTVL.

The V call is TRBV27, the J call TRBJ2-1; D not certain. Looked up from germline, CDR1 is MNHEY and CDR2 is SMNVEV (reference sequence). V was shortened by 7 bases and J by 0 bases, with 10 bases between the two germline ends. The CDR3 is 14 amino acids. CDR3 DNA sequence: TGTGCCAGCACCGATTCTAGCTCCTACAATGAGCAGTTCTTC. Translation: CASTDSSSYNEQFF.

In this sample, this clone turned up once. The V and J genes are TRBV3-1 (or the pseudogene TRBV3-2) and TRBJ1-2, with D perhaps TRBD1 (5 bases). CDR1 is LGHDT, CDR2 YNNKEL, per germline (reference sequence). The CDR3 extends over 13 amino acids. Trimming took off 3 bases at V and 8 bases at J, with 13 bases between the two ends. The CDR3 bases are TGTGCCAGCAGCCATAGATCCGGGGGGGGCTACACCTTC. Amino acids: CASSHRSGGGYTF.

The chain couples TRBV3-1 (or the pseudogene TRBV3-2) to TRBJ2-1; D not certain. The ends were cut back, 4 bases at V and 0 bases at J, with 10 bases in the middle. CDR3 length: 15 amino acids. The germline V gene encodes CDR1 LGHDT and CDR2 YNNKEL (reference sequence). The CDR3 region has the DNA TGTGCCAGCAGCCTGACTGGCAGCTCCTACAATGAGCAGTTCTTC. Translating it yields CASSLTGSSYNEQFF.

This clone was counted a few times. The chain has TRBV5-4 and TRBJ1-2; D may be TRBD1 (5 bases). Germline lookup yields CDR1 SGHNT and CDR2 YYREEE (reference sequence). V was clipped by 0 bases and J by 8 bases, with 11 bases between them. The CDR3 has 13 amino acids. The CDR3 region is CASSLVYGDGYTF. Here the CDR3 DNA reads TGTGCCAGCAGCTTGGTCTACGGGGACGGCTACACCTTC.

The table lists this clone with a few counts. The chain recombines TRBV9 with TRBJ1-5; D perhaps matches TRBD1 (5 bases). This CDR3 contains 13 residues. The V and J ends lost 0 bases and 5 bases respectively, with 6 bases between them. CDR1 SGDLS and CDR2 YYNGEE come from the germline V gene. In DNA form, the CDR3 reads TGTGCCAGCAGCGTAGGCAGGGATCAGCCCCAGCATTTT. It encodes CASSVGRDQPQHF.

The chain uses TRBV5-1 and TRBJ2-2; 10 bases agree with TRBD2. The CDR3 contains 18 residues. CDR1 is SGHRS and CDR2 is YFSETQ in the germline V gene. With V trimmed by 4 bases and J by 5 bases, 14 bases remained unmatched. In DNA, the CDR3 is TGCGCCAGCAGCCGTGTATCCTGGCTAGCGGGGGTGACCGGGGAGCTGTTTTTT. This translates into CASSRVSWLAGVTGELFF.

This clone was counted a single time. The chain links TRBV7-2 to TRBJ2-3; the match to TRBD2 covers 7 bases. The CDR3 runs 15 residues. Unmatched junction bases numbered 7, after V lost 5 bases and J lost 2 bases. Looked up from germline, CDR1 is SGHTA and CDR2 is FQGNSA. CDR3 DNA sequence: TGTGCCAGCAGCACTGGGCGGGAGCTCACAGATACGCAGTATTTT. Translated: CASSTGRELTDTQYF.

The rearrangement joins TRBV7-9 to TRBJ2-1; D assignment may be TRBD1 or TRBD2 (6 bases each). Germline CDR1 reads SEHNR; CDR2 reads FQNEAQ (reference sequence). The V end was cut by 2 bases, the J end by 7 bases, with 18 bases between. CDR3 length: 16 amino acids. The CDR3 reads CASSLRVGGAWNEQFF. The DNA for the CDR3 is TGTGCCAGCAGCTTAAGGGTCGGGGGCGCTTGGAATGAGCAGTTCTTC.

This clone was detected only once. The chain employs TRBV5-1 and TRBJ2-3, with unresolved D. The CDR3 consists of 13 residues. V was pared by 5 bases and J by 5 bases, with 12 bases between. Germline V gene lookup returns CDR1 SGHRS and CDR2 YFSETQ. CDR3: CASRRPPIDTQYF. The CDR3 region has the DNA TGCGCCAGCAGACGACCCCCAATAGATACGCAGTATTTT.

The CDR3 region has the DNA TGCGCCAGCAGCCAATTAAGACCGCAGGGATACAATGAAAAACTGTTTTTT. Its translation: CASSQLRPQGYNEKLFF. The gene calls are TRBV4-1 and TRBJ1-4, with a possible D match to TRBD1 (5 bases). The V gene lost 2 bases and the J gene lost 5 bases, with 18 bases spanning the gap. Germline CDR1 MGHRA, CDR2 YSYEKL. This CDR3 spans 17 amino acids.

This sequence joins TRBV6-2 or TRBV6-3 and TRBJ1-6; D is unclear. The CDR3 loop spans 13 amino acids. Trimming shortened V by 5 bases and J by 0 bases, and 2 bases separated the two germline ends. Germline loops: CDR1 MNHEY, CDR2 SVGEGT. The CDR3 sequence is CASSPSYNSPLHF. Written as DNA, the CDR3 is TGTGCCAGCAGTCCCTCCTATAATTCACCCCTCCACTTT.

Here the CDR3 reads CASSYVRRGQPQHF. The CDR3 DNA is TGTGCCAGCAGTTACGTCCGAAGGGGTCAGCCCCAGCATTTT. The gene calls are TRBV6-2 or TRBV6-3 and TRBJ1-5; D may be TRBD1 (5 bases). CDR1 MNHEY and CDR2 SVGEGT come from the germline V gene. Trimming left V 2 bases short and J 6 bases short, with 11 bases between. This CDR3 is built from 14 residues.

This sequence joins TRBV7-2 and TRBJ2-1, with 13 bases that match TRBD2. The germline V gene has CDR1 SGHTA and CDR2 FQGNSA. Trimming cost V 1 base and J 7 bases; bases outside gene matches: 7. CDR3 length equals 17 residues. CDR3 in DNA: TGTGCCAGCAGCTTAGTGACTAGCGGGGGGTTAGCGAATGAGCAGTTCTTC. Translating gives CASSLVTSGGLANEQFF.

CDR3: CASTNWGGNEAFF. The CDR3 bases are TGTGCCAGCACCAATTGGGGGGGGAATGAAGCTTTCTTT. This chain uses TRBV28 with TRBJ1-1, with D possibly being TRBD1 (5 bases). V lost 7 bases and J lost 7, with 16 bases in between. CDR3 length equals 13 residues. Germline CDR1 is MDHEN and CDR2 is SYDVKM. Variable domain in full (rest from reference TRBV28 and TRBJ1-1): DVKVTQSSRYLVKRTGEKVFLECVQDMDHENMFWYRQDPGLGLRLIYFSYDVKMKEKGDIPEGYSVSREKKERFSLILESASTNQTSMYLCASTNWGGNEAFFGQGTRLTVV.

V and J are TRBV12-3 or TRBV12-4 and TRBJ1-1; no clear D. V was trimmed by 1 base and J by 9 bases, leaving 12 bases between them. This CDR3 is built from 13 residues. In nucleotides, the CDR3 is TGTGCCAGCAGTTTAGAGGGTCAACCTAAAGCTTTCTTT. As protein: CASSLEGQPKAFF.

The chain has TRBV10-3 and TRBJ2-3, with D possibly called TRBD1 or TRBD2 (5 bases each). The CDR3 covers 12 residues. Trimming pared 4 bases from V and 5 bases from J, leaving 7 bases between. Germline-derived CDR1 and CDR2 are ENHRY and SYGVKD. The CDR3 region is CAISGDGDTQYF. CDR3 sequence (DNA): TGTGCCATCAGTGGGGACGGAGATACGCAGTATTTT.

The chain recombines TRBV7-2 with TRBJ2-2; perhaps TRBD2 as D (6 bases). The CDR3 has 16 amino acids. The germline gives CDR1 SGHTA, CDR2 FQGNSA. Trimming pared 1 base from V and 3 bases from J, leaving 12 bases between. The chain's CDR3 is CASSLVGGGYTGELFF. The CDR3 nucleotides are TGTGCCAGCAGCTTAGTGGGAGGTGGATACACCGGGGAGCTGTTTTTT.